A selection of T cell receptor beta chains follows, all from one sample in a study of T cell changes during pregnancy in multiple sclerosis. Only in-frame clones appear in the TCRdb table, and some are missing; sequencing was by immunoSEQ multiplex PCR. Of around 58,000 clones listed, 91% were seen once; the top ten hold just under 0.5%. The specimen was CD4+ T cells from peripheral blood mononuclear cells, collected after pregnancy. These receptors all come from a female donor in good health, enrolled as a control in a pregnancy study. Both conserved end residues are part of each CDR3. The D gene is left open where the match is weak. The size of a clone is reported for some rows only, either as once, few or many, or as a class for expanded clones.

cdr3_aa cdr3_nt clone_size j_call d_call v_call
CASTKSPTGTTNEKLFF TGCGCCAGCACCAAAAGCCCGACAGGGACAACTAATGAAAAACTGTTTTTT NA TRBJ1-4 TRBD1 TRBV4-1
CASSLGQTRTDTQYF TGTGCCAGCAGCCTGGGACAGACCCGCACAGATACGCAGTATTTT NA TRBJ2-3 TRBD1 TRBV11-3
CASSSEGWGNTEAFF TGTGCCAGCAGCTCAGAGGGTTGGGGGAACACTGAAGCTTTCTTT NA TRBJ1-1 NA TRBV7-2
CASSDRTGDTGELFF TGCGCCAGCAGTGACCGGACAGGGGACACCGGGGAGCTGTTTTTT NA TRBJ2-2 TRBD1 TRBV5-1
CASNWQGGSNQPQHF TGTGCCAGTAATTGGCAGGGAGGCAGCAATCAGCCCCAGCATTTT few TRBJ1-5 NA TRBV19
CVSSLIGTGGNEQYF TGTGTCAGCAGTCTGATTGGGACAGGGGGCAACGAGCAGTACTTC NA TRBJ2-7 TRBD1 TRBV14
CASSPTGTSGASTDTQYF TGTGCCAGCAGCCCTACCGGGACTAGCGGGGCCAGCACAGATACGCAGTATTTT NA TRBJ2-3 TRBD2 TRBV7-9
CATSRDSGYTDTQYF TGTGCCACCAGCAGAGATTCGGGTTACACAGATACGCAGTATTTT NA TRBJ2-3 NA TRBV15
CASRVIQGPNTEAFF TGTGCCAGCAGAGTAATACAGGGCCCGAACACTGAAGCTTTCTTT once TRBJ1-1 NA TRBV2
CASSGQGAFYEQYF TGTGCCAGCTCAGGACAGGGGGCGTTCTACGAGCAGTACTTC NA TRBJ2-7 TRBD1 TRBV19
CASSRRNEKLFF TGTGCCAGTAGTCGGAGGAATGAAAAACTGTTTTTT NA TRBJ1-4 NA TRBV19
CASGGLGYEQYF TGTGCCAGCGGGGGACTAGGGTACGAGCAGTACTTC once TRBJ2-7 TRBD2 TRBV11-2
CASSSLGGGTDTQYF TGTGCCAGCAGCTCACTCGGGGGGGGCACAGATACGCAGTATTTT once TRBJ2-3 TRBD2 TRBV6-6
CASRLRYEQYF TGTGCCAGCAGACTAAGATACGAGCAGTACTTC NA TRBJ2-7 NA TRBV7-2
CAWSDRVAGKLFF TGTGCCTGGTCGGACAGGGTGGCTGGAAAACTGTTTTTT NA TRBJ1-4 TRBD1 TRBV30
CASSRPLRVETQYF TGTGCCAGCAGCCGCCCCTTACGAGTTGAGACCCAGTACTTC NA TRBJ2-5 NA TRBV5-6
CASSLDRDRVPGELFF TGTGCCAGCAGCTTAGACCGGGACAGGGTGCCCGGGGAGCTGTTTTTT NA TRBJ2-2 TRBD1 TRBV11-3
CASSLLGANQPQHF TGTGCCAGCAGTTTATTAGGGGCGAATCAGCCCCAGCATTTT few TRBJ1-5 NA TRBV27
CAWTVLPSGANVLTF TGTGCCTGGACAGTCTTACCGTCTGGGGCCAACGTCCTGACTTTC NA TRBJ2-6 NA TRBV30
CASSSAGGPYEQYF TGCGCCAGCAGCTCGGCGGGGGGGCCGTACGAGCAGTACTTC NA TRBJ2-7 TRBD2 TRBV5-1
CASSETATSGGARSYNEQFF TGTGCCAGCAGTGAAACGGCGACTAGCGGGGGGGCAAGGTCCTACAATGAGCAGTTCTTC NA TRBJ2-1 TRBD2 TRBV2
CAWSPDRGPYEQYF TGTGCCTGGAGTCCGGACAGGGGCCCCTACGAGCAGTACTTC NA TRBJ2-7 TRBD1 TRBV30
CASSVARADTQYF TGTGCCAGCAGCGTAGCGAGGGCAGATACGCAGTATTTT NA TRBJ2-3 NA TRBV9
CASDRWTYNEQFF TGTGCCAGCGACAGATGGACCTACAATGAGCAGTTCTTC NA TRBJ2-1 NA TRBV5-6
CASSGQSNYGYTF TGTGCCAGCAGTGGACAGTCTAACTATGGCTACACCTTC NA TRBJ1-2 NA TRBV2
CASSLALTTGTQETQYF TGCGCCAGCAGCTTGGCCCTGACTACAGGGACCCAAGAGACCCAGTACTTC NA TRBJ2-5 NA TRBV5-1
CAWAQETAANTDTQYF TGTGCCTGGGCACAAGAAACAGCGGCGAACACAGATACGCAGTATTTT NA TRBJ2-3 NA TRBV30
CASSKRRTNEKLFF TGTGCCAGTAGTAAGAGGAGGACTAATGAAAAACTGTTTTTT NA TRBJ1-4 NA TRBV19
CASSLALGPGALF TGTGCCAGCAGCTTAGCTTTGGGACCAGGGGCACTCTTC NA TRBJ1-2 NA TRBV7-2
CAWSVGAGGFQETQYF TGTGCCTGGAGTGTAGGCGCGGGGGGTTTCCAAGAGACCCAGTACTTC NA TRBJ2-5 TRBD2 TRBV30
CAWRRGPGWETQYF TGTGCCTGGAGGCGGGGGCCAGGGTGGGAGACCCAGTACTTC NA TRBJ2-5 NA TRBV30
CASSSHRLGFTGNTIYF TGTGCCAGCAGCTCCCACCGACTGGGTTTCACAGGAAACACCATATATTTT once TRBJ1-3 NA TRBV7-2
CASSSWAGANYEQYF TGCGCCAGCAGCTCCTGGGCGGGGGCCAACTACGAGCAGTACTTC NA TRBJ2-7 NA TRBV5-1
CASCTGGTDTQYF TGTGCCAGTTGCACAGGAGGGACAGATACGCAGTATTTT once TRBJ2-3 NA TRBV18
CASSIEQVNQPQHF TGTGCCAGTAGTATTGAACAGGTAAATCAGCCCCAGCATTTT NA TRBJ1-5 NA TRBV19
CASSDPASTGNYGYTF TGTGCCAGCAGTGATCCCGCCTCGACAGGGAACTATGGCTACACCTTC NA TRBJ1-2 TRBD1 TRBV2
CASSAGTGWFQPQHF TGTGCCAGCAGCGCCGGGACAGGGTGGTTTCAGCCCCAGCATTTT NA TRBJ1-5 TRBD1 TRBV7-8
CASSLGDRGSQETQYF TGTGCCAGCTCACTGGGGGACAGGGGGTCCCAAGAGACCCAGTACTTC once TRBJ2-5 TRBD1 TRBV18
CASSIRRPGNGANEKLFF TGTGCCAGCTCAATTCGACGCCCGGGGAATGGGGCTAATGAAAAACTGTTTTTT NA TRBJ1-4 NA TRBV18
CASSPTRITEAFF TGTGCCAGCAGCCCCACTAGGATCACTGAAGCTTTCTTT few TRBJ1-1 NA TRBV7-2
CASRRSSGGGGRAFF TGTGCCAGCAGAAGGAGCTCGGGGGGAGGAGGTAGGGCTTTCTTT once TRBJ1-1 NA TRBV25-1
CASEAGGSTSTDTQYF TGTGCCAGCGAGGCGGGAGGGAGTACTAGCACAGATACGCAGTATTTT NA TRBJ2-3 TRBD2 TRBV9
CASSVKGTGELFF TGTGCCAGCAGCGTTAAGGGGACCGGGGAGCTGTTTTTT NA TRBJ2-2 NA TRBV9
CASSEQGYGNQPQHF TGTGCCAGTAGTGAACAGGGATATGGCAATCAGCCCCAGCATTTT few TRBJ1-5 NA TRBV19
CASSGGTGGTGELFF TGTGCCAGCAGTGGGGGGACAGGGGGCACCGGGGAGCTGTTTTTT NA TRBJ2-2 TRBD1 TRBV2
CASSPYTAGTGFYNEQFF TGTGCCAGCTCACCATACACCGCCGGGACAGGTTTCTACAATGAGCAGTTCTTC once TRBJ2-1 TRBD1 TRBV18